One sample yielded the 23 T cell receptor beta chains listed below, sequenced in a study of cytomegalovirus exposure and HLA in healthy donors. PCR primers comprised 60 Vbeta and 13 Jbeta primers. Generated by immunoSEQ multiplex PCR, the TCRdb table keeps only in-frame clones and is missing some. The data show some 160,000 clones, 70% to 90% seen once. The sequencing input was PBMCs. The receptors were sampled from a woman in her thirties or forties in good health and CMV-seropositive.

V usage is TRBV7-9 and J usage is TRBJ1-5; D perhaps matches TRBD1 (6 bases). Trimming shortened V by 2 bases and J by 7 bases, and 9 bases separated the two germline ends. Germline V gene sequence: CDR1 SEHNR, CDR2 FQNEAQ (reference sequence). The CDR3 is 13 amino acids. CDR3 loop: CASSLMQGQPQHF. The CDR3 DNA reads TGTGCCAGCAGCTTAATGCAGGGGCAGCCCCAGCATTTT.

The rearrangement uses TRBV5-8 and TRBJ2-3; D not resolved. In germline, CDR1 is SGHTS, CDR2 YDEGEE. Between the trimmed V and J ends, which lost 0 bases and 0 bases, there was a span of 11 bases. The CDR3 runs 16 residues. The CDR3 nucleotides are TGTGCCAGCAGCTTGGGGAGCTCCCGGAGCACAGATACGCAGTATTTT. Amino acid sequence: CASSLGSSRSTDTQYF.

V and J are TRBV28 and TRBJ2-7, with 10 bases lining up with TRBD2. V dropped 5 bases and J dropped 3; count of bases not matched to a gene: 7. The germline CDR1 and CDR2 sequences are MDHEN and SYDVKM. The CDR3 has 15 residues. The CDR3 DNA is TGTGCCAGCAGTGCCTCTAGCGGGGGTAGCTACGAGCAGTACTTC. This gives the protein CASSASSGGSYEQYF. Drawing the rest from reference TRBV28 and TRBJ2-7, the complete variable domain is DVKVTQSSRYLVKRTGEKVFLECVQDMDHENMFWYRQDPGLGLRLIYFSYDVKMKEKGDIPEGYSVSREKKERFSLILESASTNQTSMYLCASSASSGGSYEQYFGPGTRLTVT.

This clone was picked up a small number of times. The chain carries TRBV28 and TRBJ1-4, with D perhaps matching TRBD1 (5 bases). CDR3 length: 14 amino acids. CDR1 and CDR2 (germline): MDHEN, SYDVKM. V shed 5 bases and J shed 10 bases, with 17 bases lying between them. For the CDR3, the DNA is TGTGCCAGCAGTCCCCCCGACAGTTCGCGAAAACTGTTTTTT. Encoded protein: CASSPPDSSRKLFF.

The V and J genes are TRBV7-2 and TRBJ1-5; D gene unclear. The V end lost 2 bases, the J end lost 0 bases, and 14 bases lay between the germline ends. The CDR3 is made up of 17 amino acids. Germline CDR1 SGHTA, CDR2 FQGNSA. The CDR3 nucleotides are TGTGCCAGCAGCTTAAACCGGGTCCCAATTAGCAATCAGCCCCAGCATTTT. This translates into CASSLNRVPISNQPQHF.

The chain uses TRBV15 and TRBJ2-4; TRBD1 agrees at 12 bases. V shed 0 bases and J 9 bases; nucleotides not matched to a gene: 3. The germline V gene has CDR1 LNHNV and CDR2 YYDKDF (reference sequence). The CDR3 extends over 15 amino acids. In DNA, the CDR3 is TGTGCCACCAGCAGAGATCGGGACAGGGGGCTCATTCAGTACTTC. This encodes CATSRDRDRGLIQYF.

As regards this clone: The sample holds other DNA sequences that translate to the same CDR3. This chain joins TRBV4-3 and TRBJ2-6; tentatively, D is TRBD2 (5 bases). Germline-derived CDR1 and CDR2 are LGHNA and YSLEER. The CDR3 sequence is 17 residues long. V lost 3 bases and J 0 bases, leaving 12 bases between the germline ends. The CDR3 region is CASSQGGGSSGANVLTF. The CDR3, as DNA: TGCGCCAGCAGCCAGGGTGGCGGGTCCTCTGGGGCCAACGTCCTGACTTTC.

The genes are TRBV4-1 and TRBJ2-1, with 10 bases aligning to TRBD2. The CDR3 contains 17 residues. Germline CDR1 is MGHRA and CDR2 is YSYEKL. The junction had 15 bases not matched to a gene; V was cut back by 4 bases and J by 9 bases. The DNA for the CDR3 is TGCGCCAGCAGCCCCCAAGAAAGTCTAGCGGGAGTGCTTGAGCAGTTCTTC. Amino acid sequence: CASSPQESLAGVLEQFF.

The J gene is TRBJ2-2, the V gene TRBV5-6; 10 positions agree with TRBD2. There are 16 residues in the CDR3. Germline CDR1 SGHDT, CDR2 YYEEEE. V lost 4 bases and J lost 1; bases outside the gene matches: 4. The CDR3 bases are TGTGCCAGCAGCCCTCTAGCGGGGGAGAACACCGGGGAGCTGTTTTTT. It yields the protein CASSPLAGENTGELFF.

The table lists this clone with a few counts. This chain connects TRBV7-9 to TRBJ1-1; tentative D call: TRBD1 (5 bases). This CDR3 contains 14 residues. Between the trimmed V and J ends, which lost 2 bases and 5 bases, there was a span of 12 bases. Germline V lookup: CDR1 SEHNR, CDR2 FQNEAQ (reference sequence). This CDR3 is CASSLSRGWTEAFF. DNA for the CDR3: TGTGCCAGCAGCTTATCAAGGGGCTGGACTGAAGCTTTCTTT.

This chain links TRBV5-1 with TRBJ1-2; a possible D gene is TRBD1 (5 bases). The CDR3 runs 17 residues. From germline, CDR1 is SGHRS and CDR2 YFSETQ. The V gene lost 0 bases and the J gene lost 2 bases, with 17 bases spanning the gap. The CDR3 coding sequence is TGCGCCAGCAGCTTGGTAGATTGGGGACTACTAAACTATGGCTACACCTTC. Amino acid sequence: CASSLVDWGLLNYGYTF.

The chain joins TRBV25-1 to TRBJ2-2; 8 bases fit TRBD1. The CDR3 sequence is 11 residues long. Germline CDR1 and CDR2: MGHDK and SYGVNS. CDR3 sequence (DNA): TGTGGAACAGGGGGCACCGGGGAGCTGTTTTTT. It encodes CGTGGTGELFF.

As DNA, the CDR3 is TGTGCCAGCAGCCCAGAGACAGGGCGGAGCACTGAAGCTTTCTTT. This sequence encodes CASSPETGRSTEAFF. The chain carries TRBV5-5 and TRBJ1-1; TRBD1 agrees at 7 bases. The CDR3 has 15 amino acids. Germline CDR1 reads SGHKS; CDR2 reads YYEKEE (reference sequence). Trimming removed 4 bases from V and 4 bases from J; junction bases left unmatched: 10.

The J gene is TRBJ2-1, the V gene TRBV11-2; D remains unclear. V shed 0 bases and J shed 3 bases, with 9 bases lying between them. Germline V gene data show CDR1 as SGHAT and CDR2 as FQNNGV. The CDR3 is 15 amino acids. CDR3 residues: CASSLEPILYNEQFF. The CDR3, as DNA: TGTGCCAGCAGCTTAGAACCGATACTCTACAATGAGCAGTTCTTC.

The V and J genes are TRBV9 and TRBJ2-3; tentatively, D is TRBD2 (6 bases). Germline loops: CDR1 SGDLS, CDR2 YYNGEE. Trimming took 0 bases from V and 1 from J, leaving 9 bases between them. The CDR3 sequence is 15 residues long. The CDR3 sequence is CASSVGPSGTDTQYF. The DNA for the CDR3 is TGTGCCAGCAGCGTAGGGCCTAGCGGCACAGATACGCAGTATTTT.

The sample holds one count of this clone. The chain has TRBV7-2 and TRBJ1-2; D is possibly TRBD1 (5 bases). V shed 6 bases and J shed 5 bases, with 13 bases lying between them. Germline CDR1 and CDR2: SGHTA and FQGNSA. This CDR3 region has 13 residues. The CDR3 bases are TGTGCCAGCAGGGGGGAGGATCGGTATGGCTACACCTTC. Its protein is CASRGEDRYGYTF.

This clone was detected only a few times. The chain has TRBV2 and TRBJ2-3; 14 bases agree with TRBD2. Trimming took 4 bases from V and 8 from J; bases not matched to a gene: 5. This CDR3 comprises 15 residues. Germline values: CDR1 SNHLY, CDR2 FYNNEI. The CDR3 DNA follows: TGTGCCAGCAGTGCGACTAGCGGGGGGGCGGGTACGCAGTATTTT. Translated: CASSATSGGAGTQYF.

This chain links TRBV7-9 with TRBJ2-1; TRBD1 matches at 9 bases. This CDR3 has 16 amino acids. V trimming: 5 bases; J trimming: 1 base; junction bases outside the gene matches: 6. The germline V gene encodes CDR1 SEHNR and CDR2 FQNEAQ (reference sequence). The CDR3 DNA sequence: TGTGCCAGCAGCGATGGGACAGGGCGATCCTACAATGAGCAGTTCTTC. It encodes CASSDGTGRSYNEQFF.

V and J are TRBV2 and TRBJ2-7; D may be TRBD2 (6 bases). Germline V lookup: CDR1 SNHLY, CDR2 FYNNEI. The CDR3 length is 13 residues. The V and J ends lost 10 bases and 3 bases respectively, with 16 bases between them. The CDR3 sequence is CATTGESFYEQYF. The CDR3 DNA sequence: TGTGCCACCACGGGGGAGAGCTTCTACGAGCAGTACTTC.

This clone was detected only once. V gene TRBV10-1 combines with J gene TRBJ2-7; TRBD2 is a possible D gene (6 bases). This CDR3 has 13 amino acids. The V end lost 8 bases, the J end lost 7 bases, and 18 bases lay between the germline ends. The germline gives CDR1 WNHNN, CDR2 SYGVQD (reference sequence). The CDR3 region is CASRDLRLGEQYF. The DNA for the CDR3 is TGCGCCAGCCGGGACTTGAGACTGGGGGAGCAGTACTTC.

In its sample, this clone was seen many times. V and J are TRBV5-6 and TRBJ2-1; maybe TRBD1 (5 bases). Germline V gene data show CDR1 as SGHDT and CDR2 as YYEEEE. V was shortened by 6 bases and J by 6 bases, with 7 bases between the two germline ends. The CDR3 spans 11 residues. The CDR3 DNA reads TGTGCCAGCAAGGGGATCAATGAGCAGTTCTTC. This sequence encodes CASKGINEQFF.

The sample holds one count of this clone. The V call is TRBV7-2, the J call TRBJ2-3, with 10 bases aligning to TRBD2. Germline V gene sequence: CDR1 SGHTA, CDR2 FQGNSA. The V segment lost 5 bases and the J segment 5 bases; nucleotides outside the gene matches: 7. The CDR3 sequence is 15 residues long. The CDR3 is CASSPQSGRGDTQYF. The CDR3, as DNA: TGTGCCAGCAGCCCCCAGAGCGGGAGGGGAGATACGCAGTATTTT.

This clone is a singleton in its sample. This CDR3 is also generated by other DNA sequences in the sample. The chain recombines TRBV5-4 with TRBJ1-1; maybe TRBD1 (6 bases). V was pared by 2 bases and J by 1 base, with 9 bases between. Germline V gene lookup returns CDR1 SGHNT and CDR2 YYREEE (reference sequence). The CDR3 runs to 14 residues. The CDR3 DNA follows: TGTGCCAGCAGCTTAGAACAGGGGAACACTGAAGCTTTCTTT. Encoded protein: CASSLEQGNTEAFF.